This entry is about one T cell receptor (beta chain). Its target is unknown. One end of the junction varies from germline; a read error may be responsible. TCRdb re-analysed the reads in MiXCR, keeping a single row per CDR3 protein. The sample holds some 300,000 distinct CDR3 sequences, about 9.2% seen once. The data are from a study of T cell repertoires in cytomegalovirus infection. At the level of the study: Public TCR beta signature analysis indicated the presence of both CMV infection and matching HLA type. Study-wide points: HLA-C-restricted CMV-specific TCR beta clonotypes prevailed in the ex vivo response.

CDR3 length: 14 residues. Germline assignment: CDR1 SSHAT and CDR2 FNYEAQ (reference sequence). The J gene is TRBJ2-5, the V gene TRBV7-7; 7 bases are shared with TRBD2. What was sequenced was PBMCs. The sequence derives from a human donor in good health (CMV status not recorded). Some clones in this sample may be carry-over from other donors' samples. The CDR3 region is CASSWGGSQETQYF. In nucleotides, the CDR3 is TGTGCTAGCAGCTGGGGGGGGTCTCAAGAGACCCAGTACTTC.